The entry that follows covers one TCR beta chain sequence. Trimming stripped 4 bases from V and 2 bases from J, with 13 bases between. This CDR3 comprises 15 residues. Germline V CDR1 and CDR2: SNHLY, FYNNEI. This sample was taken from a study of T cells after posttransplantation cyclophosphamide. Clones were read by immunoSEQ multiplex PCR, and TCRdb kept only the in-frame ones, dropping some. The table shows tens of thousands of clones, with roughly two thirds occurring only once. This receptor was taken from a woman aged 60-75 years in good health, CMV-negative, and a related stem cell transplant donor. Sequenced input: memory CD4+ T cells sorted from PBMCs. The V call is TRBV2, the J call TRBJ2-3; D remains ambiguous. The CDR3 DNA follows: TGTGCCAGCAGTGTCTGGGCTCCCTACACAGATACGCAGTATTTT. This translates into CASSVWAPYTDTQYF.